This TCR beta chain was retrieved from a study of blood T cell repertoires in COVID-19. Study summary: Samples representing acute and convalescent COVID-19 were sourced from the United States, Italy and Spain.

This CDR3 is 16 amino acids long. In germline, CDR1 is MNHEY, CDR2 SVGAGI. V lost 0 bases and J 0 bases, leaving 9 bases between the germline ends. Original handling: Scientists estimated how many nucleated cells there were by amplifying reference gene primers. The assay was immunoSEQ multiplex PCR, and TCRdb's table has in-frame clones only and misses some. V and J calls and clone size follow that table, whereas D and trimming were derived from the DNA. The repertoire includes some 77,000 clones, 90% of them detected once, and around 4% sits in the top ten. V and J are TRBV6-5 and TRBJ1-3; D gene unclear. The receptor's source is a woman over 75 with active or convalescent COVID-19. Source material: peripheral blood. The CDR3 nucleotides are TGTGCCAGCAGTTACTCACTAAGAAGCTCTGGAAACACCATATATTTT. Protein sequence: CASSYSLRSSGNTIYF.